The clone carrying this T cell receptor (beta chain) was recorded a few times. Its antigen is unknown. Germline lookup yields CDR1 SEHNR and CDR2 FQNEAQ (reference sequence). The CDR3 totals 13 residues. V was trimmed by 3 bases and J by 5 bases, leaving 8 bases between them. This entry is derived from a study of response to subunit inactivated influenza vaccine. The study, taken as a whole, reports: Authors suggested each seasonal flu vaccination may recruit only limited numbers of new T cells.

TCRdb re-derived calls from the RT-PCR reads in MiXCR, one entry per CDR3 protein. The table records 490,000 or so distinct CDR3 sequences, approximately 7.7% of them present only once. This chain links TRBV7-9 with TRBJ1-5; D remains unclear. The sequence was collected from a man between 45 and 75 years old who received an inactivated influenza vaccine. This specimen consisted of PBMCs from blood, obtained roughly 24 months after vaccination. As DNA, the CDR3 is TGTGCCAGCAGCTTCCGGGGAGATCAGCCCCAGCATTTT. Translation gives CASSFRGDQPQHF.